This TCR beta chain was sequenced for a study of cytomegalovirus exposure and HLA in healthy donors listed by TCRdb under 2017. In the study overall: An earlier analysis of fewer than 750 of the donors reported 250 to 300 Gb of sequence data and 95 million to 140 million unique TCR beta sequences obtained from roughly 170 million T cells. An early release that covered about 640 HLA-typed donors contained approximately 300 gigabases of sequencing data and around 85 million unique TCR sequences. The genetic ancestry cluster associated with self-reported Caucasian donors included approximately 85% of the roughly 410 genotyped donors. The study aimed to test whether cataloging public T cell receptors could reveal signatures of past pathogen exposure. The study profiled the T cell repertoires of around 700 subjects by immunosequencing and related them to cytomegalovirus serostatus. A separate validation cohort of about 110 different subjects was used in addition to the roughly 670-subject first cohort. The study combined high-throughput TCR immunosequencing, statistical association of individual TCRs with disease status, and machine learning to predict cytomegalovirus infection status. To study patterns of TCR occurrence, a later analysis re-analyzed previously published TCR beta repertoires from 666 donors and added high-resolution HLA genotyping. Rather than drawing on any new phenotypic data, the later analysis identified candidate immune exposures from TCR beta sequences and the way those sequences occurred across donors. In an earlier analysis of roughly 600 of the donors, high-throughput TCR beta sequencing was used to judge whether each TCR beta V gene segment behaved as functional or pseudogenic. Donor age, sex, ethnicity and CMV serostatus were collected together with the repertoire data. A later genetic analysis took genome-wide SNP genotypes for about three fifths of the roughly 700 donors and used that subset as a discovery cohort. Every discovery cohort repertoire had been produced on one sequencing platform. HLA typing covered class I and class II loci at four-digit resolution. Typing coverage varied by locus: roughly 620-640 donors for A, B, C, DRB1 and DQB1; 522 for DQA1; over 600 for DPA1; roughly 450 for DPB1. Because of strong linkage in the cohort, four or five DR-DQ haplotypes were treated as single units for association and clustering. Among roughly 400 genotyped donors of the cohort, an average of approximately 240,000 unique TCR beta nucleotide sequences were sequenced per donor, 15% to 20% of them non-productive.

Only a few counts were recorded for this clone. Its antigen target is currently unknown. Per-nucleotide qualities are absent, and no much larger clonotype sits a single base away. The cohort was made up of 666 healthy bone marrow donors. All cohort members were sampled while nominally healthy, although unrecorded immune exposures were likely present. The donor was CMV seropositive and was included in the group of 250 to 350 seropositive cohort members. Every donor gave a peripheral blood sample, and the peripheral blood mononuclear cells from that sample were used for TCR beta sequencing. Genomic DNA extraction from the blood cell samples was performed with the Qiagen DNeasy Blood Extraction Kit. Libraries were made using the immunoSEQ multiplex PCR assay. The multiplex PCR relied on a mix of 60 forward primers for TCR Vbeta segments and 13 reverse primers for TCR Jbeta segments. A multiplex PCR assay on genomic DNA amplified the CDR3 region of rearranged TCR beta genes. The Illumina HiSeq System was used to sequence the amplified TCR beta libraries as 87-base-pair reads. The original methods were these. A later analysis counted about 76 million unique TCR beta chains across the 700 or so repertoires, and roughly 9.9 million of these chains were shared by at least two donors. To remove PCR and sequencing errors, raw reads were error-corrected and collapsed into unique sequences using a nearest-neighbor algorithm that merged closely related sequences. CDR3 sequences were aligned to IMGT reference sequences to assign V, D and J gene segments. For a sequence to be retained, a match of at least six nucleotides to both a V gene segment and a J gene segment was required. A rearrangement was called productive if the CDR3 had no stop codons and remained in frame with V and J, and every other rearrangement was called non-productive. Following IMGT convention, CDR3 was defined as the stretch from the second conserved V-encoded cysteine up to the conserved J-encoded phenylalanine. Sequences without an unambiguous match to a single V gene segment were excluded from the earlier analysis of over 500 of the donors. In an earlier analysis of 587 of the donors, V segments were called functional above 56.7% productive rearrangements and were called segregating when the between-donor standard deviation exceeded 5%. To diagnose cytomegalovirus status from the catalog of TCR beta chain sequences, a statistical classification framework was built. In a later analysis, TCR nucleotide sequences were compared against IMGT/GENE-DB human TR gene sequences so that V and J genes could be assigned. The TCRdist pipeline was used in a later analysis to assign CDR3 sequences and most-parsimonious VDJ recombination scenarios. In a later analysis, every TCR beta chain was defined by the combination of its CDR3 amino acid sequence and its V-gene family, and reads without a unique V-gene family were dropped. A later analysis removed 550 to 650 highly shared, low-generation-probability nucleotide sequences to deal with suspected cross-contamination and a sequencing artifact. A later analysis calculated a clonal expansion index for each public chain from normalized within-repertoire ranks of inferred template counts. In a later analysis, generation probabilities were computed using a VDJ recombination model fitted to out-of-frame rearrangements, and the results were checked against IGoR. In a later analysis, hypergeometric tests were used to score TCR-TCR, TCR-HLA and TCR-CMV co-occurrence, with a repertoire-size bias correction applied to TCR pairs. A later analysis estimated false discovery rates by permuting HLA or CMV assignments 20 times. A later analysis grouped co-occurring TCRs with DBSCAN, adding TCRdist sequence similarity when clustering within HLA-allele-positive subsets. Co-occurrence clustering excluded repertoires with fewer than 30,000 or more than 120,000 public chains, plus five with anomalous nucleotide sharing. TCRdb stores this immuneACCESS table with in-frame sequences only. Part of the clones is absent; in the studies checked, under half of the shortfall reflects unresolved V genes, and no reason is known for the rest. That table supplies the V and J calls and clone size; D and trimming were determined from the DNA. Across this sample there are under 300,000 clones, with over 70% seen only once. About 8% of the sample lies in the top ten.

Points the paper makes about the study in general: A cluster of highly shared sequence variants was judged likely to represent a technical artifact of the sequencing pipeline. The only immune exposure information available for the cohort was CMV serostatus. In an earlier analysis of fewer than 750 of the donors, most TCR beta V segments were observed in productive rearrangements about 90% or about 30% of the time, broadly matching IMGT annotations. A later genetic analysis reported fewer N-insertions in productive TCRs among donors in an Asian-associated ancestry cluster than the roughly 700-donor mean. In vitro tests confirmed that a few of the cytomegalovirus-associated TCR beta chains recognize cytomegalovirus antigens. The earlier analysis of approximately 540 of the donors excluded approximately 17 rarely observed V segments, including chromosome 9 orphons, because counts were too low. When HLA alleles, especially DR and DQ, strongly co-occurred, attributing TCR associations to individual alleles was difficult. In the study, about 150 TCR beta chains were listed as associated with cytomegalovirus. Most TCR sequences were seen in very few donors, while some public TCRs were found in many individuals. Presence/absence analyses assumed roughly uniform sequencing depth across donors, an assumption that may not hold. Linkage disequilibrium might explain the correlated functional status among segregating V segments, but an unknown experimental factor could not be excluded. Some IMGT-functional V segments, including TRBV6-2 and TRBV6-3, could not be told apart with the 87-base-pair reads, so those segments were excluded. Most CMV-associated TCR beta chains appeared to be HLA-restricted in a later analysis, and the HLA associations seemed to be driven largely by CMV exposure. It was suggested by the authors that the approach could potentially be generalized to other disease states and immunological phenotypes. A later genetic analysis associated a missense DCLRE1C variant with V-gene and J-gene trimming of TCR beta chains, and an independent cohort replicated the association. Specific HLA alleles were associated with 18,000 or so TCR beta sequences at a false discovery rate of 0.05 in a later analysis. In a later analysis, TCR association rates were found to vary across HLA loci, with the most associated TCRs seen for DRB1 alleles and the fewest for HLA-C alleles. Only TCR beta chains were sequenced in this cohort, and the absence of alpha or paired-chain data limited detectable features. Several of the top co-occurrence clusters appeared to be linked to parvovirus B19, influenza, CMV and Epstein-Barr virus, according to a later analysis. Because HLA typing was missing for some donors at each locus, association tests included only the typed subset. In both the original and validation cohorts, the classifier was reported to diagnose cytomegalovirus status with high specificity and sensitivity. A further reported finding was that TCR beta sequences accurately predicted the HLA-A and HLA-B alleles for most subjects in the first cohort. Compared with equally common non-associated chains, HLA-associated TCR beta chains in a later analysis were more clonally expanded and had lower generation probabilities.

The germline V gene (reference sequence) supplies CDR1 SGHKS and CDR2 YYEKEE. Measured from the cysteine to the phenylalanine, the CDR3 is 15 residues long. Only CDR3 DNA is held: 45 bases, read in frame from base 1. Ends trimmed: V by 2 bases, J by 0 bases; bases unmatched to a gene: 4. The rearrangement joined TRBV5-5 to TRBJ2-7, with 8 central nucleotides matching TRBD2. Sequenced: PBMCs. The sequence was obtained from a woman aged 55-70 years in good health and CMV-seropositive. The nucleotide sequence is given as TGTGCCAGCAGCTTTAGCGGGGCCCTCTCCTACGAGCAGTACTTC. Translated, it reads CASSFSGALSYEQYF. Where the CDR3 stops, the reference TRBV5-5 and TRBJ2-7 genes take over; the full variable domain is DAGVTQSPTHLIKTRGQQVTLRCSPISGHKSVSWYQQVLGQGPQFIFQYYEKEERGRGNFPDRFSARQFPNYSSELNVNALLLGDSALYLCASSFSGALSYEQYFGPGTRLTVT.